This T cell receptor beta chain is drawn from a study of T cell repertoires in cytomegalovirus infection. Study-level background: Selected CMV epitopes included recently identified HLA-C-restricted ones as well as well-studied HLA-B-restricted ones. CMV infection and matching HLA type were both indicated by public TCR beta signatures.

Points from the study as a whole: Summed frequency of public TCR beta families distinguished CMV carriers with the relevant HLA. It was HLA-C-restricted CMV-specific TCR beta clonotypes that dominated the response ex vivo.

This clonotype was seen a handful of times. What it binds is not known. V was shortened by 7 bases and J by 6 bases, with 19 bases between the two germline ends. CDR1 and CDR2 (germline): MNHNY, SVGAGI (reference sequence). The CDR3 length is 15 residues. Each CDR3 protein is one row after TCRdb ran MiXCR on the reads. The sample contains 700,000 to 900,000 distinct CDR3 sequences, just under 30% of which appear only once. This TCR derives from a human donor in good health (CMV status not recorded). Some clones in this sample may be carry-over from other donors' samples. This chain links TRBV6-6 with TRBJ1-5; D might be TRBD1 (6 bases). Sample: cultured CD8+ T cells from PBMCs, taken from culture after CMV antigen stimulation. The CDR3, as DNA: TGTGCCAGCACCCCAGGGGAGGACCGACGTCAGCCCCAGCATTTT. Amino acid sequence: CASTPGEDRRQPQHF.